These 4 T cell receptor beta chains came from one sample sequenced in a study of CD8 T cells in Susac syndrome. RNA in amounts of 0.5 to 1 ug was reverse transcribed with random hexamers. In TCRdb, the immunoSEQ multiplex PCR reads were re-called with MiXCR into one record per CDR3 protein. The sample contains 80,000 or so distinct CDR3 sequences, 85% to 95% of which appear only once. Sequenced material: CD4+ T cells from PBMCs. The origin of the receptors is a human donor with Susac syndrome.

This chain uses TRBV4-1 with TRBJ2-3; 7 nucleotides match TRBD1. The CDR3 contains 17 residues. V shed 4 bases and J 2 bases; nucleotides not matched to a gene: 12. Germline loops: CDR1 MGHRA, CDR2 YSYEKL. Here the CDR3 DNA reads TGCGCCAGCAGCCGGAGAGGAGGACAGGACTTCACAGATACGCAGTATTTT. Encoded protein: CASSRRGGQDFTDTQYF.

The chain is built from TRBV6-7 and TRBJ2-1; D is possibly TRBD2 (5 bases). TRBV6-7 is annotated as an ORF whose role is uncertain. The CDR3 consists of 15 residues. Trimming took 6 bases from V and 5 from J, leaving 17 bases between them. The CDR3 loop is CASSHGIRRDNEQFF. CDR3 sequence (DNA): TGTGCCAGCAGCCACGGGATCCGGCGGGACAATGAGCAGTTCTTC.

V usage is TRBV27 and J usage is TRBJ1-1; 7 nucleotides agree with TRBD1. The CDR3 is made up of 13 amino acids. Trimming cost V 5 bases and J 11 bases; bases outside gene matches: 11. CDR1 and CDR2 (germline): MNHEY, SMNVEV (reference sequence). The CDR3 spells CASSPGTVPAAFF. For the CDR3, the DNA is TGTGCCAGCAGTCCAGGGACAGTCCCTGCCGCTTTCTTT.

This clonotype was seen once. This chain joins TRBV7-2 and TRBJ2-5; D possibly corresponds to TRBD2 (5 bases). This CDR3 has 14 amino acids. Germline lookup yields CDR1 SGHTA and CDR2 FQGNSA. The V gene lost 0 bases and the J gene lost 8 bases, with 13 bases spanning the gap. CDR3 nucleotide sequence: TGTGCCAGCAGCTTAGCGGGAGCCAAGAGAACCCAGTACTTC. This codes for CASSLAGAKRTQYF.